The next 10 T cell receptor beta chains were all read from a single sample in a study of T cell changes during pregnancy in multiple sclerosis. The repertoire was sequenced with immunoSEQ multiplex PCR; TCRdb's copy has only in-frame clones and lacks some. The data contain around 80,000 clones, about 90% of them singletons. Specimen: peripheral blood, collected before pregnancy. The source of these receptors is a female donor with multiple sclerosis, enrolled in a pregnancy study.

The chain uses TRBV27 and TRBJ1-1; D is undetermined. The CDR3 consists of 12 residues. Trimming took 5 bases from V and 2 from J, leaving 6 bases between them. CDR1 is MNHEY, CDR2 SMNVEV, per germline (reference sequence). DNA for the CDR3: TGTGCCAGCAGTCGTATAAACACTGAAGCTTTCTTT. Translated, it gives CASSRINTEAFF.

V and J are TRBV5-6 and TRBJ2-7; 15 bases map to TRBD2. CDR1 and CDR2 (germline): SGHDT, YYEEEE. The CDR3 has 16 amino acids. V dropped 2 bases and J dropped 6; count of bases not matched to a gene: 6. The CDR3 loop reads CASSFGLAGGPGEQYF. As DNA, the CDR3 is TGTGCCAGCAGCTTCGGACTAGCGGGGGGGCCAGGCGAGCAGTACTTC.

The chain joins TRBV6-1 to TRBJ1-1; possible D gene TRBD1, 6 bases. CDR3 length: 13 amino acids. The germline V gene has CDR1 MNHNS and CDR2 SASEGT. V gave up 8 bases and J gave up 5 bases, with 15 bases separating them. The CDR3 here is CASVVSGVTEAFF. The CDR3 DNA reads as TGTGCCAGCGTCGTTTCAGGGGTAACTGAAGCTTTCTTT.

The V call is TRBV9, the J call TRBJ2-7; TRBD1 aligns across 7 bases. This CDR3 is 14 amino acids long. Per the germline V gene, CDR1 is SGDLS and CDR2 is YYNGEE. The trim removed 4 bases at V and 2 bases at J, leaving 6 bases unmatched. DNA for the CDR3: TGTGCCAGCAGCCCCCGACAGGGAACCTACGAGCAGTACTTC. Its protein is CASSPRQGTYEQYF.

V and J are TRBV19 and TRBJ1-3; D not resolved. V lost 5 bases to trimming and J lost 8 bases, with 16 bases between them. This CDR3 region has 14 residues. Germline CDR1 and CDR2: LNHDA and SQIVND (reference sequence). CDR3 loop: CASSPLLREDTIYF. The CDR3 nucleotides read TGTGCCAGTAGTCCTTTGTTGCGTGAAGACACCATATATTTT.

DNA for the CDR3: TGTGCCAGCAGTGACCCGGGGGGGCCCTACGAGCAGTACTTC. Translating gives CASSDPGGPYEQYF. The rearrangement links TRBV6-5 to TRBJ2-7; 8 bases agree with TRBD2. CDR1 MNHEY and CDR2 SVGAGI come from the germline V gene. The ends lost 5 bases at V and 2 bases at J; junction bases unmatched: 5. There are 14 residues in the CDR3.

The rearrangement joins TRBV27 to TRBJ1-5; D gene uncertain. This CDR3 is built from 17 residues. Germline CDR1 reads MNHEY; CDR2 reads SMNVEV (reference sequence). V lost 5 bases and J 0 bases, leaving 17 bases between the germline ends. The CDR3 is CASSPTSWRFSNQPQHF. The DNA for the CDR3 is TGTGCCAGCAGTCCTACGTCATGGCGGTTTAGCAATCAGCCCCAGCATTTT.

V gene TRBV7-8 combines with J gene TRBJ1-1, with D perhaps TRBD1 (5 bases). Germline loops: CDR1 SGHVS, CDR2 FQNEAQ. This CDR3 has 14 amino acids. Trimming took off 2 bases at V and 4 bases at J, with 11 bases between the two ends. CDR3 loop: CASSLQGGGTEAFF. CDR3 in DNA: TGTGCCAGCAGCTTACAGGGAGGTGGCACTGAAGCTTTCTTT. The whole variable domain, remainder taken from reference TRBV7-8 and TRBJ1-1, is GAGVSQSPRYKVAKRGQDVALRCDPISGHVSLFWYQQALGQGPEFLTYFQNEAQLDKSGLPSDRFFAERPEGSVSTLKIQRTQQEDSAVYLCASSLQGGGTEAFFGQGTRLTVV.

This clone has just a few counts. This chain links TRBV5-1 with TRBJ2-7, with D perhaps matching TRBD1 (5 bases). This CDR3 is 13 amino acids long. With 3 bases removed from V and 7 bases from J, the gap between germline ends came to 14 bases. Germline CDR1 and CDR2: SGHRS and YFSETQ. The CDR3 reads CASSSGQQGEQYF. The CDR3 DNA sequence: TGCGCCAGCAGCTCCGGACAACAAGGAGAGCAGTACTTC. The full variable domain, in which reference TRBV5-1 and TRBJ2-7 provide the parts outside the CDR3, is KAGVTQTPRYLIKTRGQQVTLSCSPISGHRSVSWYQQTPGQGLQFLFEYFSETQRNKGNFPGRFSGRQFSNSRSEMNVSTLELGDSALYLCASSSGQQGEQYFGPGTRLTVT.

The chain carries TRBV19 and TRBJ2-2; D gene ambiguous. The CDR3 length is 14 residues. CDR1 and CDR2 from the germline V gene are LNHDA and SQIVND (reference sequence). V gave up 3 bases and J gave up 0 bases, with 5 bases separating them. CDR3 in amino acids: CASSMRANTGELFF. CDR3 in DNA: TGTGCCAGTAGTATGCGTGCGAACACCGGGGAGCTGTTTTTT.